One T cell receptor (beta chain) is described in this entry. Its antigen is not known. This sample was included in a study of T cells in localized non-small cell lung cancer. Repertoires were generated with immunoSEQ multiplex PCR, while TCRdb's copy carries only in-frame clones and drops some. The sample lists 50,000 to 65,000 clones; 80% to 90% were seen once. Whole-study findings and limits: A median roughly 57 of the top 100 tumor clones appeared in adjacent lung.

Germline V lookup: CDR1 ENHRY, CDR2 SYGVKD. V was pared by 7 bases and J by 9 bases, with 4 bases of the junction left unmatched. The CDR3 is 12 residues long. The sequence was collected from a man aged 40 to 69 with stage II lung adenocarcinoma. Sequenced here: PBMCs, sampled before any cancer treatment. The V gene is TRBV10-3, the J gene TRBJ1-2; 11 bases are a match to TRBD1. CDR3 region: CAITGQGASYTF. The CDR3 coding sequence is TGTGCCATCACCGGACAGGGGGCGAGCTACACCTTC.